One and the same sample provided the 11 T cell receptor beta chains below, sequenced in a study of identical twins. TCRdb processed the 5' RACE reads anew with MiXCR; each CDR3 protein has one entry. In the table there are roughly 1,500,000 distinct CDR3 sequences, less than 35% of which are singletons. The sequenced sample consisted of cord blood. The receptor source for this set is a newborn girl in good health.

Only a few counts were recorded for this clonotype. In DNA form, the CDR3 reads TGTGCCAGCAGGGCAGGGCTCGGAAACATTCAGTACTTC. It translates to CASRAGLGNIQYF. V usage is TRBV28 and J usage is TRBJ2-4; a weak D match, TRBD1 (5 bases). The CDR3 has 13 residues. Per germline, CDR1 MDHEN and CDR2 SYDVKM. Trimming stripped 6 bases from V and 6 bases from J, with 12 bases between.

The chain is built from TRBV5-1 and TRBJ1-1; D is unresolved. Germline V gives CDR1 SGHRS, CDR2 YFSETQ. CDR3 length: 16 residues. Trimming removed 4 bases from V and 1 base from J, with 17 bases in between. The CDR3 sequence: CASSPSGGPANTEAFF. CDR3 in DNA: TGCGCCAGCAGCCCGAGCGGTGGGCCGGCGAACACTGAAGCTTTCTTT.

This clonotype has more than one count but fewer than ten. The J gene is TRBJ2-1, the V gene TRBV27, with TRBD2 matching over 8 bases. This CDR3 region has 17 residues. V lost 0 bases to trimming and J lost 8 bases; unmatched junction nucleotides: 12. Germline lookup yields CDR1 MNHEY and CDR2 SMNVEV (reference sequence). CDR3 bases: TGTGCCAGCAGTTTATCCCAGATCAGGACTAGCTCTTATGAGCAGTTCTTC. Its protein product is CASSLSQIRTSSYEQFF.

This clonotype has only a few counts. The chain combines TRBV4-1 with TRBJ1-4, with D unclear. Germline V gene data show CDR1 as MGHRA and CDR2 as YSYEKL. The V gene lost 4 bases and the J gene lost 8 bases, with 14 bases spanning the gap. This CDR3 is 14 amino acids long. The CDR3 loop is CASSPPRRGEKLFF. DNA of the CDR3: TGCGCCAGCAGCCCCCCGAGGCGTGGAGAAAAACTGTTTTTT.

This chain joins TRBV5-1 and TRBJ2-1; 14 nucleotides agree with TRBD2. Germline-derived CDR1 and CDR2 are SGHRS and YFSETQ. The CDR3 length is 17 residues. The V and J ends lost 4 bases and 4 bases, in that order; junction bases with no gene match: 7. The CDR3 sequence: CASSTGLAGEPYNEQFF. DNA for the CDR3: TGCGCCAGCAGCACGGGACTAGCGGGAGAGCCTTACAATGAGCAGTTCTTC. Combining the CDR3 with reference TRBV5-1 and TRBJ2-1 gives the whole variable domain KAGVTQTPRYLIKTRGQQVTLSCSPISGHRSVSWYQQTPGQGLQFLFEYFSETQRNKGNFPGRFSGRQFSNSRSEMNVSTLELGDSALYLCASSTGLAGEPYNEQFFGPGTRLTVL.

On this clonotype itself: The junction does not match germline at one end; this may be a read error. The chain employs TRBV5-1 and TRBJ1-5; D is ambiguous. The germline gives CDR1 SGHRS, CDR2 YFSETQ. The CDR3 runs 15 residues. This CDR3 is CASSLDAYSNQPLHF. DNA of the CDR3: TGCGCCAGCAGCTTGGACGCTTATAGCAATCAGCCCCTGCATTTT.

This clonotype appeared a few times. V usage is TRBV20-1 and J usage is TRBJ2-3; no definite D call. This CDR3 comprises 15 residues. V shed 3 bases and J shed 3 bases, with 16 bases lying between them. Looked up from germline, CDR1 is DFQATT and CDR2 is SNEGSKA (reference sequence). The CDR3 region has the DNA TGCAGTGCTAGCCCCGACCATGGATTGACAGATACGCAGTATTTT. Encoded protein: CSASPDHGLTDTQYF.

This chain uses TRBV7-6 with TRBJ2-7; TRBD1 matches 9 bases. The V segment lost 0 bases and the J segment 0 bases; nucleotides outside the gene matches: 3. Germline loops: CDR1 SGHVS, CDR2 FNYEAQ. This CDR3 region has 16 residues. The CDR3 is CASSLADRGNSYEQYF. The CDR3 bases are TGTGCCAGCAGCTTAGCGGACAGGGGTAACTCCTACGAGCAGTACTTC. The whole variable domain, remainder taken from reference TRBV7-6 and TRBJ2-7, is GAGVSQSPRYKVTKRGQDVALRCDPISGHVSLYWYRQALGQGPEFLTYFNYEAQQDKSGLPNDRFSAERPEGSISTLTIQRTEQRDSAMYRCASSLADRGNSYEQYFGPGTRLTVT.

This rearrangement joins TRBV3-1 to TRBJ2-3; 11 nucleotides line up with TRBD2. The length of the CDR3 is 14 residues. Germline lookup yields CDR1 LGHDT and CDR2 YNNKEL (reference sequence). Trimming took 5 bases from V and 5 from J; bases not matched to a gene: 3. The CDR3 nucleotides read TGTGCCAGCAGCTCGACTAGCGGGAAAGATACGCAGTATTTT. Its protein product is CASSSTSGKDTQYF.

V usage is TRBV20-1 and J usage is TRBJ2-3; TRBD2 matches 14 bases. The junction had 6 bases not matched to a gene; V was cut back by 3 bases and J by 4 bases. The germline V gene encodes CDR1 DFQATT and CDR2 SNEGSKA (reference sequence). This CDR3 contains 16 residues. The CDR3 reads CSARVGLAGGADTQYF. In nucleotides, the CDR3 is TGCAGTGCTAGGGTAGGACTAGCGGGAGGTGCAGATACGCAGTATTTT.

On this clonotype: This could be a read error, since a much larger clone is one nucleotide away. This rearrangement joins TRBV9 to TRBJ2-3; D gene unclear. This CDR3 region has 12 residues. The germline V gene has CDR1 SGDLS and CDR2 YYNGEE. This chain's CDR3 is CVTLRVADTQYF. CDR3 DNA sequence: TGTGTCACCCTTAGGGTGGCAGATACGCAGTATTTT.